Reported below is one T cell receptor (beta chain). Its cognate antigen is unknown. Sequencing was performed with immunoSEQ multiplex PCR; in TCRdb, only in-frame clones are kept and a portion is missing. Of some 15,000 clones in the sample, roughly 74% were seen once. Patients got ipilimumab 1 mg/kg beginning 14 to 28 days post-transplant. Patients received nivolumab 3 mg/kg at weeks 1, 4, 7, 10, then fortnightly to week 26. This record belongs to a study of ipilimumab plus nivolumab after autologous stem cell transplantation. Study in general: Median doses per patient: roughly 5 ipilimumab, about 8 nivolumab. Notes on the study in general: TCR repertoire, Treg phenotype and gut microbiota reportedly support more study of this approach.

The CDR3 is 14 residues long. Trimming stripped 6 bases from V and 2 bases from J, with 12 bases between. Looked up from germline, CDR1 is PRHDT and CDR2 is FYEKMQ (reference sequence). The material sequenced was PBMCs, taken in a trial of ipilimumab plus nivolumab as post-transplant consolidation. The source is a male donor with primary mediastinal lymphoma. J is TRBJ2-3 and V is TRBV13, with a tentative D call TRBD2 (5 bases). As DNA, the CDR3 is TGTGCCAGCAGACAAACCGGGAACACAGATACGCAGTATTTT. It is translated as CASRQTGNTDTQYF.